The 19 T cell receptor beta chains below all came from one sample that was sequenced in a study of neurological immune-mediated disorders. From the 5' RACE reads, TCRdb called clonotypes with MiXCR, one entry per CDR3 protein. The sample yields over 65,000 distinct CDR3 sequences, 9.4% seen once. Sequenced: PBMCs. All receptors derive from a man aged 50 to 59 in good health.

This clonotype was recorded at least ten times. The J gene is TRBJ1-3, the V gene TRBV7-9; 8 nucleotides line up with TRBD1. Germline-derived CDR1 and CDR2 are SEHNR and FQNEAQ (reference sequence). The junction had 6 bases not matched to a gene; V was cut back by 5 bases and J by 0 bases. CDR3 length: 16 amino acids. The CDR3, as DNA: TGTGCCAGCAGCACTGGGACAGGTATCTCTGGAAACACCATATATTTT. Translating it yields CASSTGTGISGNTIYF.

The chain joins TRBV7-9 to TRBJ1-6; TRBD1 might be the D (5 bases). Germline values: CDR1 SEHNR, CDR2 FQNEAQ (reference sequence). V lost 4 bases and J 5 bases, leaving 21 bases between the germline ends. This CDR3 spans 18 amino acids. The CDR3 nucleotides are TGTGCCAGCAGCTCCCCTACGCTATTCAGAGGGGATAATTCACCCCTCCACTTT. Translated, it gives CASSSPTLFRGDNSPLHF.

This clonotype was recorded at least ten times. The chain has TRBV7-8 and TRBJ2-7, with 7 bases that match TRBD1. This CDR3 contains 16 residues. V lost 5 bases, J lost 4 bases, and 14 bases stayed unmatched. Germline CDR1 is SGHVS and CDR2 is FQNEAQ. Written as DNA, the CDR3 is TGTGCCAGCAGCCCCAGGTTAGGGGACAGAGGGTACGAGCAGTACTTC. It encodes CASSPRLGDRGYEQYF.

The rearrangement joins TRBV29-1 to TRBJ2-1; D is unresolved. CDR3 length equals 10 residues. Trimming stripped 7 bases from V and 4 bases from J, with 5 bases between. Germline values: CDR1 SQVTM, CDR2 ANQGSEA. Here the CDR3 reads CSASYNEQFF. CDR3 in DNA: TGCAGCGCTTCGTACAATGAGCAGTTCTTC.

This clonotype has a count of ten or more. V and J are TRBV7-9 and TRBJ2-2, with 7 bases that match TRBD2. The CDR3 has 15 residues. Trimming cost V 8 bases and J 2 bases; bases outside gene matches: 8. Looked up from germline, CDR1 is SEHNR and CDR2 is FQNEAQ (reference sequence). The CDR3 DNA follows: TGTGCCAGCCACGGCGGGAGAGCCAACACCGGGGAGCTGTTTTTT. It codes for CASHGGRANTGELFF.

This clonotype was seen many times. The chain carries TRBV19 and TRBJ2-2, with TRBD1 matching 7 bases. The V gene end was trimmed by 5 bases and the J gene end by 7 bases; junction bases not matched to a gene: 7. This CDR3 spans 14 amino acids. Germline V gene lookup returns CDR1 LNHDA and CDR2 SQIVND (reference sequence). This CDR3 reads CASSPDRVNGELFF. CDR3 bases: TGTGCCAGTAGTCCCGACAGGGTGAACGGGGAGCTGTTTTTT.

About this clonotype itself: A junction boundary mismatches the germline segment, possibly from a read error. V is TRBV9 and J is TRBJ2-1, with D possibly being TRBD2 (6 bases). CDR1 is SGDLS and CDR2 is YYNGEE in the germline V gene. The CDR3 sequence is 15 residues long. The CDR3 bases are TGTTCCAGCAGCTTGGGACTTTCCGGTAAAAGTGAGCAGTTCTTC. It translates to CSSSLGLSGKSEQFF.

As regards this clonotype: This may arise from a read error, as a much more abundant clone is one base away. The V and J genes are TRBV5-1 and TRBJ2-3; TRBD2 is a possible D gene (6 bases). The CDR3 is 15 residues long. Trimming removed 0 bases from V and 0 bases from J, with 8 bases in between. Germline V gives CDR1 SGHRS, CDR2 YFSETQ. The CDR3: CASSLAAGSTDTQYF. The CDR3 nucleotides read TGCGCCAGCAGCTTGGCCGCGGGGAGCACAGATACGCAGTATTTT.

This clonotype was detected many times. V usage is TRBV5-1 and J usage is TRBJ2-1, with TRBD1 identical over 8 bases. V shed 5 bases and J 1 base; nucleotides not matched to a gene: 5. Germline loops: CDR1 SGHRS, CDR2 YFSETQ. CDR3 length: 15 amino acids. In DNA, the CDR3 is TGCGCCAGCAGTGCGACAGGGGCATCCTACAATGAGCAGTTCTTC. Translated: CASSATGASYNEQFF.

This clonotype showed up many times. The chain is built from TRBV20-1 and TRBJ2-3; D might be TRBD2 (6 bases). Germline CDR1 DFQATT, CDR2 SNEGSKA (reference sequence). V lost 1 base to trimming and J lost 3 bases, with 8 bases between them. This CDR3 is built from 13 residues. The CDR3 region is CSARVGGTDTQYF. The CDR3 coding sequence is TGCAGTGCTAGAGTCGGGGGAACAGATACGCAGTATTTT.

The CDR3 reads CASSLSLNQPQHF. The CDR3 region has the DNA TGTGCCAGCAGTTTATCGCTGAATCAGCCCCAGCATTTT. The chain carries TRBV27 and TRBJ1-5; D ambiguous. This CDR3 comprises 13 residues. CDR1 and CDR2 from the germline V gene are MNHEY and SMNVEV (reference sequence). The V gene lost 0 bases and the J gene lost 4 bases, with 4 bases spanning the gap.

This clonotype showed up many times. V usage is TRBV5-1 and J usage is TRBJ1-4, with 10 bases aligning to TRBD1. V was clipped by 4 bases and J by 7 bases; unmatched bases: 10. CDR1 and CDR2 (germline): SGHRS, YFSETQ. The CDR3 sequence is 16 residues long. CDR3 nucleotide sequence: TGCGCCAGCAGCACCGGGACAGGGGCATTAGGTGAAAAACTGTTTTTT. It yields the protein CASSTGTGALGEKLFF.

This clonotype was counted ten times or more. The CDR3 loop is CASSFYRGETQYF. The CDR3 coding sequence is TGTGCCAGCAGTTTTTATAGGGGGGAGACCCAGTACTTC. The chain is built from TRBV28 and TRBJ2-5; maybe TRBD1 (6 bases). CDR3 length equals 13 residues. The ends were cut back, 3 bases at V and 5 bases at J, with 10 bases in the middle. CDR1 and CDR2 (germline): MDHEN, SYDVKM.

This clonotype appeared many times. The chain has TRBV29-1 and TRBJ1-1, with D unresolved. This CDR3 spans 11 amino acids. V dropped 4 bases and J dropped 4 bases, with 7 bases sitting between them. Germline V gene lookup returns CDR1 SQVTM and CDR2 ANQGSEA. CDR3 DNA sequence: TGCAGCGTTGGGTTAAGCACTGAAGCTTTCTTT. Translation gives CSVGLSTEAFF.

This clonotype was observed at least ten times. J is TRBJ2-7 and V is TRBV6-1; D perhaps matches TRBD2 (5 bases). V was cut by 1 base and J by 0 bases, with 10 bases left in between. CDR1 is MNHNS and CDR2 is SASEGT in the germline V gene. The CDR3 has 15 residues. The CDR3 loop is CASSEEESGSYEQYF. The CDR3 DNA is TGTGCCAGCAGTGAAGAGGAGAGCGGCTCCTACGAGCAGTACTTC.

This clonotype has ten or more counts. This rearrangement joins TRBV5-1 to TRBJ2-7; weak D call: TRBD2 (6 bases). V was shortened by 0 bases and J by 6 bases, with 13 bases between the two germline ends. Germline V gives CDR1 SGHRS, CDR2 YFSETQ. The CDR3 contains 14 residues. CDR3 nucleotides: TGCGCCAGCAGCTTGGCCGCGGGAAGGGGCGAGCAGTACTTC. The encoded protein is CASSLAAGRGEQYF.

This chain joins TRBV7-9 and TRBJ2-5, with D perhaps matching TRBD2 (6 bases). The CDR3 runs 15 residues. V was cut by 1 base and J by 4 bases, with 13 bases left in between. Germline CDR1 SEHNR, CDR2 FQNEAQ (reference sequence). CDR3 sequence reads: CASSLVSSVGETQYF. The CDR3 DNA follows: TGTGCCAGCAGCTTAGTATCTAGCGTGGGAGAGACCCAGTACTTC.

The sample holds many counts of this clonotype. V and J are TRBV3-1 and TRBJ2-5; the D is unclear. Trimming stripped 0 bases from V and 4 bases from J, with 3 bases between. Germline values: CDR1 LGHDT, CDR2 YNNKEL (reference sequence). CDR3 length: 12 residues. In DNA, the CDR3 is TGTGCCAGCAGCCAAGAGGTAGAGACCCAGTACTTC. This codes for CASSQEVETQYF.

Ten or more counts support this clonotype. For the CDR3, the DNA is TGTGCCAGCAGCCAGACAGAGACAGGCCAAGAGACCCAGTACTTC. This gives the protein CASSQTETGQETQYF. J is TRBJ2-5 and V is TRBV9, with D possibly being TRBD1 (6 bases). The CDR3 length is 15 residues. V was shortened by 4 bases and J by 1 base, with 14 bases between the two germline ends. Germline V gene sequence: CDR1 SGDLS, CDR2 YYNGEE.